Listed below are T cell receptor beta chains from one sample, sequenced in a study of blood T cell repertoires in COVID-19. The data were produced by immunoSEQ multiplex PCR, yet TCRdb's version contains in-frame clones alone and is incomplete. Of 200,000 to 300,000 clones in the sample, less than 90% were seen once. The sample comprised peripheral blood. The receptors were sampled from a man aged 25 to 40 with active or convalescent COVID-19. Both conserved end residues are part of each CDR3. A D gene is named only where the DNA matches it firmly. Size tells how often a clone was seen (once, few, many) or the class of an expanded clone, and some rows leave it out.

J gene: TRBJ1-6
D gene: NA
V gene: TRBV3-1/TRBV3-2
clone size: NA
CDR3 protein: CASSQAQGSYSPLHF
CDR3 DNA: TGTGCCAGCAGCCAAGCACAGGGTAGCTATTCACCCCTCCACTTT

J gene: TRBJ2-3
D gene: NA
V gene: TRBV6-5
clone size: NA
CDR3 protein: CASRRTGPGADTQYF
CDR3 DNA: TGTGCCAGCAGACGGACTGGCCCGGGGGCAGATACGCAGTATTTT

J gene: TRBJ2-3
D gene: NA
V gene: TRBV20-1
clone size: NA
CDR3 protein: CSASAADTQYF
CDR3 DNA: TGCAGTGCTAGCGCAGCAGATACGCAGTATTTT

J gene: TRBJ2-3
D gene: TRBD2
V gene: TRBV2
clone size: NA
CDR3 protein: CASSERLAVDTQYF
CDR3 DNA: TGTGCCAGCAGTGAACGACTAGCGGTGGATACGCAGTATTTT

J gene: TRBJ1-5
D gene: TRBD1
V gene: TRBV10-1
clone size: NA
CDR3 protein: CASSEYPGQGFGQPQHF
CDR3 DNA: TGCGCCAGCAGTGAGTATCCGGGACAGGGGTTCGGTCAGCCCCAGCATTTT

J gene: TRBJ1-3
D gene: TRBD1
V gene: TRBV2
clone size: NA
CDR3 protein: CASSLGSGADRGRGNTIYF
CDR3 DNA: TGTGCCAGCTCCCTAGGCTCGGGGGCGGACAGGGGAAGGGGAAACACCATATATTTT

J gene: TRBJ2-5
D gene: TRBD2
V gene: TRBV7-9
clone size: NA
CDR3 protein: CASSMTSGQETQYF
CDR3 DNA: TGTGCCAGCAGCATGACTAGCGGCCAAGAGACCCAGTACTTC

J gene: TRBJ1-2
D gene: NA
V gene: TRBV18
clone size: once
CDR3 protein: CASSAANYGYTF
CDR3 DNA: TGTGCCAGCTCAGCGGCTAACTATGGCTACACCTTC

J gene: TRBJ2-7
D gene: TRBD2
V gene: TRBV5-1
clone size: NA
CDR3 protein: CASSLGTSGTYEQYF
CDR3 DNA: TGCGCCAGCAGCTTGGGGACTAGCGGGACCTACGAGCAGTACTTC

J gene: TRBJ2-3
D gene: NA
V gene: TRBV5-4
clone size: few
CDR3 protein: CASSFDWGAADTQYF
CDR3 DNA: TGTGCCAGCAGCTTTGACTGGGGCGCAGCAGATACGCAGTATTTT

J gene: TRBJ2-4
D gene: NA
V gene: TRBV7-2
clone size: NA
CDR3 protein: CASSLARNSKNIQYF
CDR3 DNA: TGTGCCAGCAGCTTAGCCCGGAACAGCAAAAACATTCAGTACTTC

J gene: TRBJ2-5
D gene: NA
V gene: TRBV12-5
clone size: NA
CDR3 protein: CASGLQVGPETQYF
CDR3 DNA: TGTGCTAGTGGCCTCCAGGTGGGTCCGGAGACCCAGTACTTC

J gene: TRBJ2-3
D gene: NA
V gene: TRBV11-2
clone size: NA
CDR3 protein: CASSLGRGTDTQYF
CDR3 DNA: TGTGCCAGCAGCTTAGGGAGGGGCACAGATACGCAGTATTTT

J gene: TRBJ1-5
D gene: NA
V gene: TRBV27
clone size: NA
CDR3 protein: CASRYRDSNQPQHF
CDR3 DNA: TGTGCCAGCAGATACAGGGATAGCAATCAGCCCCAGCATTTT

J gene: TRBJ1-4
D gene: NA
V gene: TRBV11-2
clone size: NA
CDR3 protein: CASSLDGGLKLFF
CDR3 DNA: TGTGCCAGCAGCTTAGACGGGGGGTTGAAACTGTTTTTT

J gene: TRBJ2-2
D gene: TRBD2
V gene: TRBV6-5
clone size: NA
CDR3 protein: CASNPGGLTGELFF
CDR3 DNA: TGTGCCAGCAACCCGGGGGGGCTTACCGGGGAGCTGTTTTTT

J gene: TRBJ1-3
D gene: NA
V gene: TRBV11-2
clone size: NA
CDR3 protein: CASSPTGDSGNTIYF
CDR3 DNA: TGTGCCAGCAGCCCAACAGGAGACTCTGGAAACACCATATATTTT

J gene: TRBJ2-3
D gene: TRBD1
V gene: TRBV9
clone size: once
CDR3 protein: CASSLSTGTGGDTQYF
CDR3 DNA: TGTGCCAGCAGCCTGAGTACCGGGACAGGGGGCGATACGCAGTATTTT

J gene: TRBJ1-1
D gene: NA
V gene: TRBV28
clone size: NA
CDR3 protein: CASRRLDISVMNTEAFF
CDR3 DNA: TGTGCCAGCAGGCGGCTGGACATCTCTGTTATGAACACTGAAGCTTTCTTT

J gene: TRBJ1-1
D gene: NA
V gene: TRBV3-1/TRBV3-2
clone size: NA
CDR3 protein: CASSPHRAPEAFF
CDR3 DNA: TGTGCCAGCAGCCCTCACAGGGCCCCTGAAGCTTTCTTT

J gene: TRBJ1-2
D gene: NA
V gene: TRBV2
clone size: NA
CDR3 protein: CASTTGQSNYGYTF
CDR3 DNA: TGTGCCAGCACGACAGGACAGTCGAACTATGGCTACACCTTC

J gene: TRBJ2-3
D gene: TRBD2
V gene: TRBV9
clone size: NA
CDR3 protein: CASSVDPLAGGTSTDTQYF
CDR3 DNA: TGTGCCAGCAGCGTAGATCCACTAGCGGGGGGGACTAGCACAGATACGCAGTATTTT

J gene: TRBJ1-2
D gene: NA
V gene: TRBV7-9
clone size: NA
CDR3 protein: CASSLSTGWDTF
CDR3 DNA: TGTGCCAGCAGCTTATCTACAGGATGGGACACCTTC

J gene: TRBJ2-7
D gene: NA
V gene: TRBV15
clone size: NA
CDR3 protein: CATSRGELYEQYF
CDR3 DNA: TGTGCCACCAGCAGAGGCGAGCTCTACGAGCAGTACTTC

J gene: TRBJ1-1
D gene: TRBD1
V gene: TRBV5-1
clone size: NA
CDR3 protein: CASSLEPGQITPAFF
CDR3 DNA: TGCGCCAGCAGCTTGGAGCCGGGACAGATAACACCAGCTTTCTTT

J gene: TRBJ1-6
D gene: NA
V gene: TRBV6-2/TRBV6-3
clone size: NA
CDR3 protein: CASSSGLTGTPNSPLHF
CDR3 DNA: TGTGCCAGCAGTTCTGGACTTACCGGGACACCTAATTCACCCCTCCACTTT

J gene: TRBJ1-2
D gene: NA
V gene: TRBV27
clone size: once
CDR3 protein: CASRQGQDGYGYTF
CDR3 DNA: TGTGCCAGCAGACAGGGACAAGACGGATATGGCTACACCTTC

J gene: TRBJ1-5
D gene: NA
V gene: TRBV7-2
clone size: NA
CDR3 protein: CASSPNGGGSNQPQHF
CDR3 DNA: TGTGCCAGCAGCCCCAATGGGGGGGGTAGCAATCAGCCCCAGCATTTT

J gene: TRBJ2-3
D gene: NA
V gene: TRBV7-9
clone size: NA
CDR3 protein: CASSLDLKGFADTQYF
CDR3 DNA: TGTGCCAGCAGCTTAGATCTCAAGGGGTTCGCAGATACGCAGTATTTT

J gene: TRBJ1-5
D gene: NA
V gene: TRBV19
clone size: few
CDR3 protein: CASNFRSGNQPQHF
CDR3 DNA: TGTGCCAGTAACTTTAGGTCGGGGAATCAGCCCCAGCATTTT

J gene: TRBJ1-5
D gene: NA
V gene: TRBV10-2
clone size: once
CDR3 protein: CASSSQNQPQHF
CDR3 DNA: TGCGCCAGCAGCTCACAGAATCAGCCCCAGCATTTT

J gene: TRBJ1-2
D gene: NA
V gene: TRBV5-6
clone size: NA
CDR3 protein: CASSDIGGALGYTF
CDR3 DNA: TGTGCCAGCAGCGACATAGGGGGGGCGCTTGGCTACACCTTC

J gene: TRBJ1-1
D gene: NA
V gene: TRBV6-5
clone size: NA
CDR3 protein: CASRGAGAGNTEAFF
CDR3 DNA: TGTGCCAGCAGGGGGGCCGGGGCAGGCAACACTGAAGCTTTCTTT

J gene: TRBJ1-5
D gene: TRBD1
V gene: TRBV19
clone size: NA
CDR3 protein: CASSMGQGLNQPQHF
CDR3 DNA: TGTGCCAGTAGTATGGGACAGGGCCTCAATCAGCCCCAGCATTTT

J gene: TRBJ1-2
D gene: TRBD1
V gene: TRBV18
clone size: few
CDR3 protein: CASSLTGTGDIWLDTF
CDR3 DNA: TGTGCCAGCTCGCTTACCGGGACAGGGGATATATGGCTAGACACCTTC

J gene: TRBJ2-5
D gene: TRBD2
V gene: TRBV5-5
clone size: NA
CDR3 protein: CASSLARLAEKQETQYF
CDR3 DNA: TGTGCCAGCAGCTTGGCCAGACTAGCGGAGAAGCAAGAGACCCAGTACTTC

J gene: TRBJ2-5
D gene: TRBD2
V gene: TRBV7-2
clone size: NA
CDR3 protein: CASSFGTSGGASQYF
CDR3 DNA: TGTGCCAGCAGCTTCGGGACTAGCGGGGGGGCGTCCCAGTACTTC

J gene: TRBJ1-1
D gene: TRBD1
V gene: TRBV19
clone size: NA
CDR3 protein: CASTRDRGMNTEAFF
CDR3 DNA: TGTGCCTCGACGCGGGACAGGGGCATGAACACTGAAGCTTTCTTT

J gene: TRBJ2-5
D gene: NA
V gene: TRBV5-1
clone size: NA
CDR3 protein: CASSLQGRETQYF
CDR3 DNA: TGCGCCAGCAGCTTACAGGGACGAGAGACCCAGTACTTC

J gene: TRBJ1-1
D gene: TRBD1
V gene: TRBV6-2/TRBV6-3
clone size: NA
CDR3 protein: CASSALTGAQSHTEAFF
CDR3 DNA: TGTGCCAGCAGCGCCTTAACAGGGGCGCAGAGTCACACTGAAGCTTTCTTT

J gene: TRBJ1-3
D gene: NA
V gene: TRBV21-1
clone size: NA
CDR3 protein: CASSLPDGGTSGNTIYF
CDR3 DNA: TGTGCCAGCAGCCTGCCGGACGGAGGAACCTCTGGAAACACCATATATTTT

J gene: TRBJ1-3
D gene: NA
V gene: TRBV2
clone size: NA
CDR3 protein: CASQPGSGNTIYF
CDR3 DNA: TGTGCCAGCCAACCCGGCTCTGGAAACACCATATATTTT

J gene: TRBJ2-7
D gene: TRBD2
V gene: TRBV4-2
clone size: NA
CDR3 protein: CASSQDQLAGAYYEQYF
CDR3 DNA: TGTGCCAGCAGCCAAGACCAACTAGCGGGGGCCTACTACGAGCAGTACTTC

J gene: TRBJ2-3
D gene: NA
V gene: TRBV6-2/TRBV6-3
clone size: NA
CDR3 protein: CASSWTRDTQYF
CDR3 DNA: TGTGCCAGCAGTTGGACTCGGGATACGCAGTATTTT

J gene: TRBJ2-6
D gene: NA
V gene: TRBV19
clone size: NA
CDR3 protein: CASSMSGASGANVLTF
CDR3 DNA: TGTGCCAGTAGTATGTCAGGGGCGTCAGGGGCCAACGTCCTGACTTTC

J gene: TRBJ1-1
D gene: NA
V gene: TRBV14
clone size: NA
CDR3 protein: CASSPQGTSVAFF
CDR3 DNA: TGTGCCAGCAGCCCCCAGGGTACTTCGGTTGCTTTCTTT

J gene: TRBJ1-2
D gene: NA
V gene: TRBV6-5
clone size: NA
CDR3 protein: CASSLHTEAVYGYTF
CDR3 DNA: TGTGCCAGCTCTCTTCACACCGAGGCGGTATATGGCTACACCTTC

J gene: TRBJ1-4
D gene: NA
V gene: TRBV6-5
clone size: NA
CDR3 protein: CASRLQGSNEKLFF
CDR3 DNA: TGTGCCAGCAGGTTACAGGGATCTAATGAAAAACTGTTTTTT

J gene: TRBJ2-7
D gene: TRBD1
V gene: TRBV2
clone size: NA
CDR3 protein: CASSDDRGPGEQYF
CDR3 DNA: TGTGCCAGCAGTGACGATAGGGGGCCGGGCGAGCAGTACTTC

J gene: TRBJ1-3
D gene: NA
V gene: TRBV4-1
clone size: once
CDR3 protein: CASSPRFLAGNTIYF
CDR3 DNA: TGCGCCAGCAGCCCGCGGTTCCTAGCGGGAAACACCATATATTTT

J gene: TRBJ2-7
D gene: TRBD1
V gene: TRBV2
clone size: many
CDR3 protein: CARSGGQGRYEQYF
CDR3 DNA: TGTGCCAGATCGGGCGGACAGGGGAGGTACGAGCAGTACTTC